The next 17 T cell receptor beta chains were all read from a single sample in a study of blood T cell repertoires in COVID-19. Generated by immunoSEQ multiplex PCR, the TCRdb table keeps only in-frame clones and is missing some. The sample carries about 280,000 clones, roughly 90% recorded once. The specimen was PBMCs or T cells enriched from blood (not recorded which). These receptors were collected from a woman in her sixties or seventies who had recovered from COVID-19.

CDR3 nucleotides: TGTGCCAGCTCACCTCGGGACTGGGGGGATGAAAAACTGTTTTTT. This encodes CASSPRDWGDEKLFF. This rearrangement joins TRBV18 to TRBJ1-4, with a tentative D call TRBD1 (5 bases). Trimming removed 3 bases from V and 6 bases from J, with 14 bases in between. Germline V CDR1 and CDR2: KGHSH, LQKENI. The CDR3 consists of 15 residues.

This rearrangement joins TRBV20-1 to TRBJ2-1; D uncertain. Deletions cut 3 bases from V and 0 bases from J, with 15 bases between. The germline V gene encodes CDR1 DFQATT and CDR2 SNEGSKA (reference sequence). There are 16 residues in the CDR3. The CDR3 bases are TGCAGTGCTAGTTATGGTGCAGGAAGCTCCTACAATGAGCAGTTCTTC. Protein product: CSASYGAGSSYNEQFF.

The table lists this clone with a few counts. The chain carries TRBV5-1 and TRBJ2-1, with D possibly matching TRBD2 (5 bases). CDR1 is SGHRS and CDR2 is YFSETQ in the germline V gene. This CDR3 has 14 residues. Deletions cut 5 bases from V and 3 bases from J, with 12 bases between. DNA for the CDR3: TGCGCCAGCAGGAGTGGGAGTAACTACAATGAGCAGTTCTTC. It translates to CASRSGSNYNEQFF.

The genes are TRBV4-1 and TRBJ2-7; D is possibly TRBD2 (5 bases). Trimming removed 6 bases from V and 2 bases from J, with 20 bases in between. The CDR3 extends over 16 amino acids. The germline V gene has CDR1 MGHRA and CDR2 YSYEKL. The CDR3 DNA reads TGCGCCAGCAGTCCAGGAGGTAACGGGCCCCCCTACGAGCAGTACTTC. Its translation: CASSPGGNGPPYEQYF.

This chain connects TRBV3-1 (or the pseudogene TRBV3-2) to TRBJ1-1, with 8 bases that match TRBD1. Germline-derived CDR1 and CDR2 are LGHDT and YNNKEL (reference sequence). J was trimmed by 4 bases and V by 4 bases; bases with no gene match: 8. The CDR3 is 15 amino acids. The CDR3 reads CASSPRDRGGTEAFF. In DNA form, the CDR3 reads TGTGCCAGCAGCCCGCGTGACAGGGGAGGCACTGAAGCTTTCTTT.

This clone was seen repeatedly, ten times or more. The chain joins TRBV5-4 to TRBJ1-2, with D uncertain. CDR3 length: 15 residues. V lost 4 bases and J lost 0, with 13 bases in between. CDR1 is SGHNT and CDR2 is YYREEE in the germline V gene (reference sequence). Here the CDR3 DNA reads TGTGCCAGCAGCCTCCAACAGAACGCTAACTATGGCTACACCTTC. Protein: CASSLQQNANYGYTF. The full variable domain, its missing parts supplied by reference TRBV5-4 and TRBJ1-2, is ETGVTQSPTHLIKTRGQQVTLRCSSQSGHNTVSWYQQALGQGPQFIFQYYREEENGRGNFPPRFSGLQFPNYSSELNVNALELDDSALYLCASSLQQNANYGYTFGSGTRLTVV.

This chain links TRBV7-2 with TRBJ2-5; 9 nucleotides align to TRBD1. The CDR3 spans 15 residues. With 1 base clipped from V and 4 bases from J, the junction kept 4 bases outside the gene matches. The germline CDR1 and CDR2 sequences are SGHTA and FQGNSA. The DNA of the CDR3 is TGTGCCAGCAGCTTAGGAGTGACAGGGGGAGAGACCCAGTACTTC. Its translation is CASSLGVTGGETQYF.

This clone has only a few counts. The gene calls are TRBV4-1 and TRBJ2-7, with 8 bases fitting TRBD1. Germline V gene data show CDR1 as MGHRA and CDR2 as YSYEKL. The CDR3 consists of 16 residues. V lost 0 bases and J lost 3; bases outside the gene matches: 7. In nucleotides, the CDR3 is TGCGCCAGCAGCCAAGATCTGACAGGGGCGCTCTACGAGCAGTACTTC. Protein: CASSQDLTGALYEQYF.

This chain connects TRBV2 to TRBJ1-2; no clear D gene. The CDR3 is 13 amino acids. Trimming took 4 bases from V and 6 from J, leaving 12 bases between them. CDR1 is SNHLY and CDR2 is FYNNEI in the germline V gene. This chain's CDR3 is CASSVRRNDGYTF. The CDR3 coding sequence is TGTGCCAGCAGTGTACGGAGGAACGATGGCTACACCTTC. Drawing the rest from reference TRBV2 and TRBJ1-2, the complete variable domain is EPEVTQTPSHQVTQMGQEVILRCVPISNHLYFYWYRQILGQKVEFLVSFYNNEISEKSEIFDDQFSVERPDGSNFTLKIRSTKLEDSAMYFCASSVRRNDGYTFGSGTRLTVV.

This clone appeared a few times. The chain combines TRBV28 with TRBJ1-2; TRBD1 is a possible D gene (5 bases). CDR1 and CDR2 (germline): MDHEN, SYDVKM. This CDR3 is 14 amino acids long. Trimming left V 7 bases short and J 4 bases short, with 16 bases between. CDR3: CASNVDAGGYGYTF. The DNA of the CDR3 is TGTGCCAGCAATGTGGACGCGGGGGGCTATGGCTACACCTTC.

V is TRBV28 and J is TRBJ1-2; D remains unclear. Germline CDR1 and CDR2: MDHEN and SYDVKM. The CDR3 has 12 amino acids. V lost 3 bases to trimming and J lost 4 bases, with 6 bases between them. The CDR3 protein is CASSLRLYGYTF. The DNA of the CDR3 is TGTGCCAGCAGTTTGCGACTCTATGGCTACACCTTC.

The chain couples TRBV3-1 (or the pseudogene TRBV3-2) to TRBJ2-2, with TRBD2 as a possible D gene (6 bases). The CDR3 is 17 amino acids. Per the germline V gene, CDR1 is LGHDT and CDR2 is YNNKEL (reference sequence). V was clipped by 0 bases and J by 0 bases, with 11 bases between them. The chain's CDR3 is CASSQEGGAPNTGELFF. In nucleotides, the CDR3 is TGTGCCAGCAGCCAAGAGGGCGGGGCACCGAACACCGGGGAGCTGTTTTTT.

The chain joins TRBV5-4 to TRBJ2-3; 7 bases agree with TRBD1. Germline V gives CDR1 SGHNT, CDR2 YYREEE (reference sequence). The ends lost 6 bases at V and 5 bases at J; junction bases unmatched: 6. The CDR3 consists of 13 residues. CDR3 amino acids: CASKGGRGDTQYF. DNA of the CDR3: TGTGCCAGCAAAGGGGGCCGCGGAGATACGCAGTATTTT.

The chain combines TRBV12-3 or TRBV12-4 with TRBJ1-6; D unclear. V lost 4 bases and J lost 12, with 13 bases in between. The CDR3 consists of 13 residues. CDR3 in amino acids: CASSWRGGVPLHF. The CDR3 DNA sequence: TGTGCCAGCAGTTGGCGAGGCGGGGTACCCCTCCACTTT.

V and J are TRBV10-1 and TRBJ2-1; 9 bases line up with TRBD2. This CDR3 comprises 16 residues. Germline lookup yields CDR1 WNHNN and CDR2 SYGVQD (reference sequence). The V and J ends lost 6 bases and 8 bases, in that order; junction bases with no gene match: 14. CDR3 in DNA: TGCGCCAGCAGGGGGTTTGCGGGAGGGCCTTGGCATGAGCAGTTCTTC. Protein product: CASRGFAGGPWHEQFF.

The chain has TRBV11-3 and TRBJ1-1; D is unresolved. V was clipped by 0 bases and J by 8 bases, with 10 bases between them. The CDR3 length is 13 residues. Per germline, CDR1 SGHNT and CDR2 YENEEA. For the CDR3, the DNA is TGTGCCAGCAGCTTAGATGCAGATCACGAAGCTTTCTTT. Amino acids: CASSLDADHEAFF.

CDR3 nucleotide sequence: TGCGCCAGCAGACAGGGGAGGACTGAAGCTTTCTTT. Residues: CASRQGRTEAFF. The V gene is TRBV10-2, the J gene TRBJ1-1; the match to TRBD1 covers 7 bases. V lost 6 bases and J lost 5; bases outside the gene matches: 3. The CDR3 length is 12 residues. Germline CDR1 reads WSHSY; CDR2 reads SAAADI.